Following are 14 T cell receptor beta chains from one sample sequenced in a study of beta chain features in type 1 diabetes. Expressed TCRB transcripts were sequenced, since all the RNA that had been isolated was reverse transcribed. The method was immunoSEQ multiplex PCR; TCRdb's version includes in-frame clones alone and lacks a portion of them. The repertoire consists of tens of thousands of clones, with around half occurring once and the leading ten covering more than 0.6%. Sample: central memory CD4+ T cells from blood. These TCRs come from a young woman in good health.

The chain carries TRBV5-4 and TRBJ2-3; the match to TRBD2 covers 7 bases. With V trimmed by 0 bases and J by 10 bases, 2 bases remained unmatched. Per germline, CDR1 SGHNT and CDR2 YYREEE (reference sequence). The CDR3 spans 12 residues. The CDR3 reads CASSLGLAPQYF. CDR3 coding DNA: TGTGCCAGCAGCTTGGGACTAGCCCCGCAGTATTTT. Using reference TRBV5-4 and TRBJ2-3 for the parts outside the CDR3, the full variable domain is ETGVTQSPTHLIKTRGQQVTLRCSSQSGHNTVSWYQQALGQGPQFIFQYYREEENGRGNFPPRFSGLQFPNYSSELNVNALELDDSALYLCASSLGLAPQYFGPGTRLTVL.

This clone has more than one count but fewer than ten. The chain uses TRBV5-1 and TRBJ2-1, with D perhaps matching TRBD2 (5 bases). V lost 0 bases and J 1 base, leaving 11 bases between the germline ends. Germline loops: CDR1 SGHRS, CDR2 YFSETQ. The CDR3 covers 16 residues. This CDR3 reads CASSLGLATSYNEQFF. The DNA for the CDR3 is TGCGCCAGCAGCTTGGGGCTAGCAACATCCTACAATGAGCAGTTCTTC. The full variable domain, its missing parts supplied by reference TRBV5-1 and TRBJ2-1, is KAGVTQTPRYLIKTRGQQVTLSCSPISGHRSVSWYQQTPGQGLQFLFEYFSETQRNKGNFPGRFSGRQFSNSRSEMNVSTLELGDSALYLCASSLGLATSYNEQFFGPGTRLTVL.

The chain has TRBV19 and TRBJ1-2; weak D call: TRBD1 (6 bases). The CDR3 consists of 12 residues. CDR1 and CDR2 (germline): LNHDA, SQIVND (reference sequence). Trimming removed 8 bases from V and 2 bases from J, with 9 bases in between. The CDR3 DNA follows: TGTGCCAGTTGCGACAGGAACTATGGCTACACCTTC. It yields the protein CASCDRNYGYTF. Full variable domain (missing parts from reference TRBV19 and TRBJ1-2): DGGITQSPKYLFRKEGQNVTLSCEQNLNHDAMYWYRQDPGQGLRLIYYSQIVNDFQKGDIAEGYSVSREKKESFPLTVTSAQKNPTAFYLCASCDRNYGYTFGSGTRLTVV.

The chain uses TRBV7-9 and TRBJ2-7; D ambiguous. Germline CDR1 SEHNR, CDR2 FQNEAQ (reference sequence). V gave up 1 base and J gave up 6 bases, with 10 bases separating them. The CDR3 has 13 residues. This CDR3 reads CASSLEPPSEQYF. The CDR3 region has the DNA TGTGCCAGCAGCTTAGAGCCTCCGTCCGAGCAGTACTTC.

This chain joins TRBV6-5 and TRBJ1-1; D possibly corresponds to TRBD1 (5 bases). This CDR3 spans 13 amino acids. Trimming removed 6 bases from V and 3 bases from J, with 11 bases in between. Germline CDR1 and CDR2: MNHEY and SVGAGI. CDR3 in amino acids: CASRPGGYTEAFF. The CDR3 region has the DNA TGTGCCAGCAGGCCGGGGGGATACACTGAAGCTTTCTTT.

The rearrangement uses TRBV7-2 and TRBJ1-1, with D maybe TRBD1 (5 bases). Trimming shortened V by 3 bases and J by 5 bases, and 10 bases separated the two germline ends. Germline CDR1 reads SGHTA; CDR2 reads FQGNSA. The CDR3 is 13 residues long. CDR3 nucleotide sequence: TGTGCCAGCAGCTTGAGACAGATGACTGAAGCTTTCTTT. Translated: CASSLRQMTEAFF.

The rearrangement joins TRBV27 to TRBJ2-1; possible D gene TRBD2, 5 bases. CDR3 size: 15 residues. The V end was cut by 6 bases, the J end by 6 bases, with 18 bases between. Germline V gene sequence: CDR1 MNHEY, CDR2 SMNVEV (reference sequence). In DNA, the CDR3 is TGTGCCAGCAGCCAATCTGAACGGGGTAGCAATGAGCAGTTCTTC. Translating gives CASSQSERGSNEQFF.

The chain joins TRBV5-1 to TRBJ1-5; 8 bases are a match to TRBD1. The junction had 7 bases not matched to a gene; V was cut back by 1 base and J by 7 bases. This CDR3 comprises 15 residues. The germline CDR1 and CDR2 sequences are SGHRS and YFSETQ. CDR3 residues: CASSLWTGSGQPQHF. CDR3 sequence (DNA): TGCGCCAGCAGCTTGTGGACAGGGAGCGGGCAGCCCCAGCATTTT. The whole variable domain, filled in from reference TRBV5-1 and TRBJ1-5, reads KAGVTQTPRYLIKTRGQQVTLSCSPISGHRSVSWYQQTPGQGLQFLFEYFSETQRNKGNFPGRFSGRQFSNSRSEMNVSTLELGDSALYLCASSLWTGSGQPQHFGDGTRLSIL.

V usage is TRBV30 and J usage is TRBJ1-1; D is unclear. Germline V gene lookup returns CDR1 GTSNPN and CDR2 SVGIG (reference sequence). Trimming left V 6 bases short and J 7 bases short, with 12 bases between. CDR3 length: 11 residues. The CDR3 bases are TGTGCCTGCCTAAGCGTGGTTGAAGCTTTCTTT. It codes for CACLSVVEAFF.

The chain links TRBV4-3 to TRBJ1-2; TRBD1 matches at 7 bases. CDR3 length equals 15 residues. Germline trimming cut 3 bases from V and 5 bases from J; bases unmatched to any gene: 9. From germline, CDR1 is LGHNA and CDR2 YSLEER. CDR3 coding DNA: TGCGCCAGCAGCCAGGGGATAGACAGGGTGTATGGCTACACCTTC. Its translation: CASSQGIDRVYGYTF.

This clone appeared a few times. The CDR3 region is CASSFDRPNTGELFF. The CDR3 DNA is TGTGCCAGCAGCTTTGACAGGCCGAACACCGGGGAGCTGTTTTTT. The chain carries TRBV7-9 and TRBJ2-2; maybe TRBD1 (6 bases). The V gene lost 3 bases and the J gene lost 0 bases, with 8 bases spanning the gap. Germline values: CDR1 SEHNR, CDR2 FQNEAQ (reference sequence). This CDR3 is 15 amino acids long. The entire variable domain, with the rest obtained from reference TRBV7-9 and TRBJ2-2, is as follows: DTGVSQNPRHKITKRGQNVTFRCDPISEHNRLYWYRQTLGQGPEFLTYFQNEAQLEKSRLLSDRFSAERPKGSFSTLEIQRTEQGDSAMYLCASSFDRPNTGELFFGEGSRLTVL.

This clone was counted only a few times. J is TRBJ1-1 and V is TRBV2, with D tentatively TRBD1 (5 bases). The CDR3 runs 14 residues. Germline CDR1 SNHLY, CDR2 FYNNEI. V lost 3 bases, J lost 4 bases, and 12 bases lay in between. The CDR3 region is CASSEPGLGTEAFF. CDR3 in DNA: TGTGCCAGCAGTGAGCCAGGGCTGGGCACTGAAGCTTTCTTT.

The chain employs TRBV7-6 and TRBJ2-3; TRBD2 is a possible D gene (7 bases). CDR1 and CDR2 (germline): SGHVS, FNYEAQ. Deletions cut 1 base from V and 4 bases from J, with 15 bases between. This CDR3 contains 16 residues. The CDR3 loop reads CASSLEGRGGSDTQYF. In DNA form, the CDR3 reads TGTGCCAGCAGCTTAGAGGGCAGGGGAGGGTCAGATACGCAGTATTTT.

This clone showed up just a few times. The rearrangement links TRBV20-1 to TRBJ2-1; no definite D call. With 6 bases removed from V and 6 bases from J, the gap between germline ends came to 6 bases. Germline V lookup: CDR1 DFQATT, CDR2 SNEGSKA (reference sequence). The CDR3 consists of 10 residues. The CDR3 DNA follows: TGCAGTGCCCAGTTCAATGAGCAGTTCTTC. It translates to CSAQFNEQFF.